Sequencing of this T cell receptor (beta chain) was carried out in a study of T cell changes during pregnancy in multiple sclerosis. TCRdb keeps only in-frame clones here, not all; method: immunoSEQ multiplex PCR. The data contain approximately 53,000 clones, over 80% of them seen just once; the ten biggest clones take up around 0.76%. The germline gives CDR1 LNHNV, CDR2 YYDKDF (reference sequence). CDR3 length equals 15 residues. The V gene end was trimmed by 5 bases and the J gene end by 4 bases; junction bases not matched to a gene: 6. The rearrangement uses TRBV15 and TRBJ2-1; TRBD1 matches 9 bases. Sequencing was performed on CD4+ T cells from peripheral blood mononuclear cells, taken in the third trimester of pregnancy. This receptor was identified in a female donor with multiple sclerosis, enrolled in a pregnancy study. For the CDR3, the DNA is TGTGCCACCAGCCAGGAGACAGGGGGTTACAATGAGCAGTTCTTC. This translates into CATSQETGGYNEQFF.